The rows below give T cell receptor beta chains drawn from one sample of a study of T-cell memory formation after mild COVID-19. TCRdb ran MiXCR on the 5' RACE reads and lists one entry per CDR3 protein. The sample shows 300,000 to 350,000 distinct CDR3 sequences, roughly an eighth of them seen only once. What was sequenced was PBMCs or a T cell subset sorted from them (not recorded which). All receptors come from a man younger than 35 who had mild COVID-19 (a few samples of this study predate the infection). Cell type and time point are not known. Both conserved end residues are part of each CDR3. D genes are given only for firm matches. Size tells how often a clone was seen (once, few, many) or the class of an expanded clone, and some rows leave it out.

j_call,clone_size,d_call,v_call,cdr3_nt,cdr3_aa
TRBJ2-5,.,TRBD2,TRBV20-1,TGCAGTGCTAGTCCGGCGGGGGGGGGATCGGAGACCCAGTACTTC,CSASPAGGGSETQYF
TRBJ1-4,.,TRBD1,TRBV5-1,TGCGCCAGCAGTCGACAGGGGGCGATTAATGAAAAACTGTTTTTT,CASSRQGAINEKLFF
TRBJ2-7,.,TRBD2,TRBV3-1,TGTGCCAGCAGCCGTAGCGGGGGGGAATCCTACGAGCAGTACTTC,CASSRSGGESYEQYF
TRBJ1-1,.,TRBD1,TRBV7-9,TGTGCCAGCAGCGGTGTTACAGGGGCTGAAGCTTTCTTT,CASSGVTGAEAFF
TRBJ2-3,many,.,TRBV24-1,TGTGCCACCAGTGCGGGTGGAAGCACAGATACGCAGTATTTT,CATSAGGSTDTQYF
TRBJ2-1,few,.,TRBV29-1,TGCAGCGCTACAGGCTACAATGAGCAGTTCTTC,CSATGYNEQFF
TRBJ2-5,many,TRBD1,TRBV4-3,TGCGCCAGCAGCCAAGAGACAGGGGAGCAAGAGACCCAGTACTTC,CASSQETGEQETQYF
TRBJ2-4,medium-sized,TRBD1,TRBV6-1,TGTGCCAGTGACAGGGGGCTCCTAGGGAACATTCAGTACTTC,CASDRGLLGNIQYF
TRBJ1-2,.,.,TRBV28,TGTGACAGCAGCGATGCGGGGCTGGGCTACACCTTC,CDSSDAGLGYTF
TRBJ1-4,few,.,TRBV28,TGTGCCAGCAGTTTCAACGAAAAACTGTTTTTT,CASSFNEKLFF
TRBJ2-1,.,.,TRBV12-3/TRBV12-4,TGTGCCAGCAGTCCAGAAAACCTAGCAAATGAGCAGTTCTTC,CASSPENLANEQFF
TRBJ1-1,many,.,TRBV18,TGTGCCAGCTCACCGACGGGGCCGAGGTCTGAAGCTTTCTTT,CASSPTGPRSEAFF
TRBJ2-1,many,.,TRBV28,TGTGCCAGCAATACCGCCTCCGGGACTCAAGCCTTTAACAATGAGCAGTTCTTC,CASNTASGTQAFNNEQFF
TRBJ2-3,.,.,TRBV5-1,TGCGCCAGCAGCGAGGCGGCGGGTCCAGATACGCAGTATTTT,CASSEAAGPDTQYF
TRBJ2-5,many,.,TRBV15,TGTGCCACCAGCAGAGGGATCGGAGACCAAGAGACCCAGTACTTC,CATSRGIGDQETQYF
TRBJ2-2,.,TRBD1,TRBV5-4,TGTGCCAGCAGCAGGAACAGGGGGCGCGACACCGGGGAGCTGTTTTTT,CASSRNRGRDTGELFF
TRBJ1-2,.,TRBD1,TRBV5-1,TGCGCCAGCAGCCCAGGACAGGGCCAAGCTAACTATGGCTACACCTTC,CASSPGQGQANYGYTF
TRBJ1-5,.,.,TRBV6-5,TGTGCCAGCAGGCCGTGGGGTGACCAGCCCCAGCATTTT,CASRPWGDQPQHF
TRBJ1-4,.,.,TRBV4-1,TGCGCCAGCAGGAGGGCAGGGGTCGCGGCTAATGAAAAACTGTTTTTT,CASRRAGVAANEKLFF
TRBJ2-3,once,.,TRBV24-1,TGTGCCACGGCGGAACTATCTAGCACAGATACGCAGTATTTT,CATAELSSTDTQYF
TRBJ2-3,many,.,TRBV12-3/TRBV12-4,TGTGCCAGCAGTTTATGGCAGGGAACAGATACGCAGTATTTT,CASSLWQGTDTQYF
TRBJ2-3,.,.,TRBV6-5,TGTGCCAGCAGTTACACCCCCAGGGGCGGTGGCACAGATACGCAGTATTTT,CASSYTPRGGGTDTQYF
TRBJ2-1,few,TRBD2,TRBV5-1,TGCGCCAGCAGCGGAGGGCGGGGGATCGCCGGGAGTGAGCAGTTCTTC,CASSGGRGIAGSEQFF
TRBJ2-7,.,TRBD1,TRBV5-4,TGTGCCAGCAGCAGGGGACAGGGAATGAAGCAGTACTTC,CASSRGQGMKQYF
TRBJ2-1,.,TRBD1,TRBV12-3/TRBV12-4,TGTGCCAGCAGTTTTCAGGGGGCCTCCGAGCAGTTCTTC,CASSFQGASEQFF
TRBJ2-7,.,.,TRBV7-9,TGTGCCAGCAGCTTAGAACCCGCCCTGGCGCGGAGCTCCTACGAGCAGTACTTC,CASSLEPALARSSYEQYF
TRBJ2-5,many,TRBD1,TRBV7-9,TGTGCCAGCAGCACCCGTCCGGGACAGAGGTACCAAGAGACCCAGTACTTC,CASSTRPGQRYQETQYF